This T cell receptor beta chain was found in a study of T cell responses to AZD1222 COVID-19 vaccine. Sequencing was performed with immunoSEQ multiplex PCR; in TCRdb, only in-frame clones are kept and a portion is missing. This table holds about 180,000 clones, roughly 94% found once. Germline CDR1 reads SGHRS; CDR2 reads YFSETQ. There are 13 residues in the CDR3. The V gene lost 7 bases and the J gene lost 0 bases, with 10 bases spanning the gap. The sequence derives from an adult who received the AZD1222 COVID-19 vaccine. The genes are TRBV5-1 and TRBJ1-1; no definite D call. The specimen was peripheral blood, collected 28 days after the second AZD1222 dose. CDR3 sequence: CASGPDMNTEAFF. In nucleotides, the CDR3 is TGCGCCAGCGGACCGGATATGAACACTGAAGCTTTCTTT.